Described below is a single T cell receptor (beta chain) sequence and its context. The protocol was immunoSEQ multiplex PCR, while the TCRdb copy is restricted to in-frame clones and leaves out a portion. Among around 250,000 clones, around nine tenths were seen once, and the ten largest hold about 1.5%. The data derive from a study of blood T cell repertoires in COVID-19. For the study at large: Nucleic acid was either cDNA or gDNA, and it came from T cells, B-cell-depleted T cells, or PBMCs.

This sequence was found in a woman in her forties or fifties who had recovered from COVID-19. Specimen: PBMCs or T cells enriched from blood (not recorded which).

The DNA for the CDR3 is TGTGCCAGCAGCCTGACAGGGAAAGGTGGAAACACCATATATTTT. Translation gives CASSLTGKGGNTIYF. This chain joins TRBV11-2 and TRBJ1-3; 7 bases line up with TRBD1. Germline loops: CDR1 SGHAT, CDR2 FQNNGV. Losses at the gene ends were 5 bases for V and 3 bases for J; bases not matched to a gene: 7. The CDR3 totals 15 residues.